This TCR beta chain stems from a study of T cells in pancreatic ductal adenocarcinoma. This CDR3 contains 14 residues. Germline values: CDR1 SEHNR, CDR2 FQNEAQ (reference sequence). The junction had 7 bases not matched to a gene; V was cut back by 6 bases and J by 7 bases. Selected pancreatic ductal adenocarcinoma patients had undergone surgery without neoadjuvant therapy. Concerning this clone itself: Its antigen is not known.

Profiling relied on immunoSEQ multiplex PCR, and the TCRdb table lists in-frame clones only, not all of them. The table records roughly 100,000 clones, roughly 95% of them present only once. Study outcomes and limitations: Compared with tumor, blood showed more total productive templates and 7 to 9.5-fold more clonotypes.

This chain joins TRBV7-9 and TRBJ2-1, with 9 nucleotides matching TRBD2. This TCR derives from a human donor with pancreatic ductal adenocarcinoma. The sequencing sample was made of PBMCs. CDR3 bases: TGTGCCAGCAGTCCCGGGACTAGCAATAATGAGCAGTTCTTC. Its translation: CASSPGTSNNEQFF.